Below, 30 T cell receptor beta chains from the same sample are listed, as sequenced in a study of blood T cells in healthy people across ages. For the second PCR, which ran for about 7 to 12 cycles, a sample-barcoded 5' primer and a J-beta primer mix were used. TCRdb fed the 5' RACE reads into MiXCR, producing one record per CDR3 protein. Of about 1,400,000 distinct CDR3 sequences listed, approximately 59% are singletons. Sequenced sample: blood. The receptors stem from a man younger than 35 in good health.

The genes are TRBV7-2 and TRBJ2-5; D is unresolved. Germline V gene lookup returns CDR1 SGHTA and CDR2 FQGNSA. Trimming left V 1 base short and J 1 base short, with 10 bases between. The CDR3 runs to 15 residues. CDR3 region: CASSLDGLAQETQYF. CDR3 DNA sequence: TGTGCCAGCAGCTTAGATGGGTTGGCCCAAGAGACCCAGTACTTC.

The chain has TRBV11-3 and TRBJ2-2; no clear D. V was cut by 8 bases and J by 7 bases, with 14 bases left in between. CDR1 and CDR2 (germline): SGHNT, YENEEA. The CDR3 consists of 13 residues. This chain's CDR3 is CASRLRSHGELFF. The CDR3 DNA reads as TGTGCCAGCCGCCTCCGGTCCCACGGGGAGCTGTTTTTT.

The chain carries TRBV18 and TRBJ1-1, with 8 positions matching TRBD1. Germline V gene data show CDR1 as KGHSH and CDR2 as LQKENI. With V trimmed by 1 base and J by 3 bases, 1 base remained unmatched. This CDR3 has 14 residues. The chain's CDR3 is CASSPQQGDTEAFF. CDR3 DNA: TGTGCCAGCTCACCACAACAGGGGGACACTGAAGCTTTCTTT.

For this clonotype: One end of the junction varies from germline; a read error may be responsible. This chain links TRBV4-1 with TRBJ2-5, with a tentative D call TRBD2 (7 bases). Looked up from germline, CDR1 is MGHRA and CDR2 is YSYEKL. The CDR3 has 15 amino acids. In nucleotides, the CDR3 is TGTGCCAGCAGCCAAGGGGGGGCTGGCGTGGAGACCCAGTACTTC. It translates to CASSQGGAGVETQYF.

The genes are TRBV7-7 and TRBJ2-5; no reliable D call. CDR3 size: 15 residues. Germline CDR1 reads SSHAT; CDR2 reads FNYEAQ (reference sequence). V lost 3 bases and J lost 2, with 13 bases in between. The DNA for the CDR3 is TGTGCCAGCAGCTTCCGTCCGGCAATGCAAGAGACCCAGTACTTC. This translates into CASSFRPAMQETQYF.

This clonotype came up once. The gene calls are TRBV20-1 and TRBJ2-1; 10 bases are shared with TRBD2. CDR3 length equals 18 residues. CDR1 DFQATT and CDR2 SNEGSKA come from the germline V gene (reference sequence). With V trimmed by 0 bases and J by 4 bases, 12 bases remained unmatched. CDR3: CSARDRTDPSGRYNEQFF. Here the CDR3 DNA reads TGCAGTGCTAGAGATAGGACCGATCCTAGCGGGAGATACAATGAGCAGTTCTTC.

The chain couples TRBV2 to TRBJ1-4, with a possible D match to TRBD1 (5 bases). The length of the CDR3 is 13 residues. CDR1 is SNHLY, CDR2 FYNNEI, per germline. Trimming stripped 8 bases from V and 5 bases from J, with 12 bases between. CDR3 DNA sequence: TGTGCCAGCTTCACAGGTCTAAATGAAAAACTGTTTTTT. This codes for CASFTGLNEKLFF.

J is TRBJ2-5 and V is TRBV5-1, with D maybe TRBD2 (5 bases). The CDR3 has 14 amino acids. Germline V CDR1 and CDR2: SGHRS, YFSETQ. The V gene lost 3 bases and the J gene lost 0 bases, with 9 bases spanning the gap. The CDR3 DNA follows: TGCGCCAGCAGCTCTTGGGGAGACCAAGAGACCCAGTACTTC. This translates into CASSSWGDQETQYF.

This clonotype was observed a handful of times. The chain recombines TRBV4-2 with TRBJ2-3, with D possibly being TRBD1 or TRBD2 (5 bases each). Germline-derived CDR1 and CDR2 are LGHNA and YNFKEQ. This CDR3 has 15 amino acids. Trimming stripped 3 bases from V and 2 bases from J, with 12 bases between. DNA of the CDR3: TGTGCCAGCAGCCATTCCCGGGACGTCACAGATACGCAGTATTTT. Translated: CASSHSRDVTDTQYF.

The J gene is TRBJ2-2, the V gene TRBV10-3; 7 bases fit TRBD1. V lost 6 bases to trimming and J lost 5 bases; unmatched junction nucleotides: 6. This CDR3 spans 14 amino acids. The germline V gene has CDR1 ENHRY and CDR2 SYGVKD. The CDR3 is CAISVQGWTGELFF. As DNA, the CDR3 is TGTGCCATCAGCGTACAGGGGTGGACCGGGGAGCTGTTTTTT.

V and J are TRBV20-1 and TRBJ2-3; the match to TRBD1 covers 8 bases. Germline loops: CDR1 DFQATT, CDR2 SNEGSKA (reference sequence). Trimming at V came to 4 bases and at J to 1 base, leaving 1 base not matched to a gene. CDR3 length: 13 residues. The CDR3 sequence is CSATGQGTDTQYF. In DNA form, the CDR3 reads TGCAGTGCTACGGGACAGGGCACAGATACGCAGTATTTT.

The chain carries TRBV2 and TRBJ1-5; 7 bases agree with TRBD1. The CDR3 contains 14 residues. With V trimmed by 6 bases and J by 7 bases, 9 bases remained unmatched. The V gene's germline CDR1 is SNHLY and CDR2 FYNNEI. CDR3 amino acids: CASREMQGQQPQHF. The CDR3, as DNA: TGTGCCAGCAGGGAGATGCAGGGACAGCAGCCCCAGCATTTT.

The chain joins TRBV29-1 to TRBJ2-5; 10 bases are shared with TRBD2. The CDR3 length is 17 residues. V gave up 6 bases and J gave up 1 base; unmatched junction bases: 14. Germline assignment: CDR1 SQVTM and CDR2 ANQGSEA. The CDR3 sequence is CSVKAELAGPIQETQYF. The CDR3, as DNA: TGCAGCGTGAAAGCGGAACTAGCGGGACCAATCCAAGAGACCCAGTACTTC.

The chain employs TRBV21-1 and TRBJ2-1; TRBD1, the table's D call, was not compared with the DNA. TRBV21-1 is flagged as a pseudogene. The CDR3 has 17 residues. The CDR3 DNA reads TGTGCCAGCAGCAAAAGGTATGCGGCAGGGGGCTCCAATGAGCAGTTCTTC. The encoded protein is CASSKRYAAGGSNEQFF.

This clonotype was seen repeatedly, ten times or more. The rearrangement joins TRBV27 to TRBJ2-3, with a possible D match to TRBD1 (6 bases). Germline V gene data show CDR1 as MNHEY and CDR2 as SMNVEV (reference sequence). Trimming removed 2 bases from V and 4 bases from J, with 16 bases in between. This CDR3 has 16 amino acids. The DNA of the CDR3 is TGTGCCAGCAGTTTAGGTCAGGGGTTGTTCCCAGATACGCAGTATTTT. Translation gives CASSLGQGLFPDTQYF.

The chain couples TRBV7-9 to TRBJ2-7, with D possibly being TRBD1 (5 bases). The length of the CDR3 is 16 residues. CDR1 is SEHNR, CDR2 FQNEAQ, per germline (reference sequence). Deletions cut 5 bases from V and 2 bases from J, with 19 bases between. Here the CDR3 DNA reads TGTGCCAGCAGCCCGAAACCGCTGGGGCAAGCCTACGAGCAGTACTTC. It yields the protein CASSPKPLGQAYEQYF.

The CDR3 protein is CASNGGLHEQYF. For the CDR3, the DNA is TGTGCCAGCAACGGGGGACTCCACGAGCAGTACTTC. The genes are TRBV6-2 or TRBV6-3 and TRBJ2-7; D perhaps matches TRBD2 (6 bases). V was cut by 7 bases and J by 5 bases, with 12 bases left in between. The CDR3 is made up of 12 amino acids. The germline gives CDR1 MNHEY, CDR2 SVGEGT.

This chain connects TRBV7-2 to TRBJ2-1; D is uncertain. CDR3 size: 13 residues. Trimming pared 1 base from V and 6 bases from J, leaving 7 bases between. Germline CDR1 reads SGHTA; CDR2 reads FQGNSA. This CDR3 is CASSLVPINEQFF. CDR3 nucleotides: TGTGCCAGCAGCTTAGTTCCAATCAATGAGCAGTTCTTC.

A few counts support this clonotype. The chain has TRBV29-1 and TRBJ1-1; weak D call: TRBD1 (5 bases). The CDR3 is 14 residues long. V lost 0 bases and J 4 bases, leaving 12 bases between the germline ends. The germline CDR1 and CDR2 sequences are SQVTM and ANQGSEA. Here the CDR3 DNA reads TGCAGCGTTGAAGATCTCGGGGGGGGCACTGAAGCTTTCTTT. Amino acids: CSVEDLGGGTEAFF.

This clonotype was found a few times. J is TRBJ2-7 and V is TRBV28; a possible D gene is TRBD2 (6 bases). Trimming left V 7 bases short and J 2 bases short, with 12 bases between. Per the germline V gene, CDR1 is MDHEN and CDR2 is SYDVKM. The CDR3 consists of 13 residues. In DNA, the CDR3 is TGTGCCAGCACCGGGACTGTGACCTACGAGCAGTACTTC. Protein: CASTGTVTYEQYF.

The chain joins TRBV6-5 to TRBJ1-2, with D perhaps matching TRBD1 (5 bases). The V gene lost 5 bases and the J gene lost 8 bases, with 21 bases spanning the gap. Germline values: CDR1 MNHEY, CDR2 SVGAGI. This CDR3 is 15 amino acids long. CDR3 coding DNA: TGTGCCAGCAGTACGGGGGACTTCCCGGCGTGGGGCTACACCTTC. Its protein product is CASSTGDFPAWGYTF.

The chain recombines TRBV20-1 with TRBJ2-5, with D possibly being TRBD1 (6 bases). Germline lookup yields CDR1 DFQATT and CDR2 SNEGSKA (reference sequence). V was shortened by 5 bases and J by 1 base, with 11 bases between the two germline ends. This CDR3 is 13 amino acids long. The CDR3 protein is CSASRGFQETQYF. The CDR3 nucleotides are TGCAGTGCTTCGAGGGGGTTCCAAGAGACCCAGTACTTC.

This clonotype was seen a single time. The CDR3 nucleotides read TGTGCCAGCAGCTTAGAGGGGACTAGCGGAGGTGAGCAGTTCTTC. Translation: CASSLEGTSGGEQFF. J is TRBJ2-1 and V is TRBV7-2; 11 bases fit TRBD2. This CDR3 is built from 15 residues. Germline V gene data show CDR1 as SGHTA and CDR2 as FQGNSA. V lost 1 base to trimming and J lost 9 bases; unmatched junction nucleotides: 5. The full variable domain, completed using reference TRBV7-2 and TRBJ2-1, is GAGVSQSPSNKVTEKGKDVELRCDPISGHTALYWYRQSLGQGLEFLIYFQGNSAPDKSGLPSDRFSAERTGGSVSTLTIQRTQQEDSAVYLCASSLEGTSGGEQFFGPGTRLTVL.

The chain combines TRBV13 with TRBJ2-4; 10 bases align to TRBD2. Judging by the DNA end, TRBJ2-7 fits better; the J call may be wrong. The CDR3 is 13 residues long. The germline gives CDR1 PRHDT, CDR2 FYEKMQ (reference sequence). This chain's CDR3 is CASSSSGGGEQYF. CDR3 in DNA: TGTGCCAGCAGCTCTAGCGGGGGAGGCGAGCAGTACTTC.

The chain is built from TRBV2 and TRBJ2-4; D is tentatively TRBD1 or TRBD2 (5 bases each). This CDR3 is 14 amino acids long. V lost 7 bases and J 13 bases, leaving 23 bases between the germline ends. CDR1 is SNHLY, CDR2 FYNNEI, per germline. The CDR3: CASISTGLTGEQYF. As DNA, the CDR3 is TGTGCCAGCATCTCTACGGGGCTAACGGGTGAGCAGTACTTC.

The V and J genes are TRBV4-2 and TRBJ2-7; TRBD1 aligns across 7 bases. Germline-derived CDR1 and CDR2 are LGHNA and YNFKEQ. Trimming at V came to 3 bases and at J to 2 bases, leaving 7 bases not matched to a gene. The CDR3 is 15 amino acids. In DNA form, the CDR3 reads TGTGCCAGCAGCCATGTCGGGACAGAAGCCTACGAGCAGTACTTC. Its protein product is CASSHVGTEAYEQYF.

The rearrangement uses TRBV10-3 and TRBJ2-1; tentatively, D is TRBD1 or TRBD2 (5 bases each). CDR1 is ENHRY and CDR2 is SYGVKD in the germline V gene. The CDR3 is made up of 15 amino acids. Trimming removed 6 bases at V and 5 bases at J, with 17 bases between. The CDR3, as DNA: TGTGCCATCAGGCCCGGGACGGATGTCCACAATGAGCAGTTCTTC. Translating gives CAIRPGTDVHNEQFF.

This chain uses TRBV29-1 with TRBJ2-1, with D unresolved. This CDR3 has 16 residues. Trimming shortened V by 2 bases and J by 6 bases, and 20 bases separated the two germline ends. CDR1 is SQVTM, CDR2 ANQGSEA, per germline. The CDR3 nucleotides are TGCAGCGTTGAACAATCACGGGTGGGTATCTCCAATGAGCAGTTCTTC. It specifies CSVEQSRVGISNEQFF.

This chain links TRBV6-1 with TRBJ2-7; 7 positions agree with TRBD2. The J call is uncertain, as TRBJ2-5 better fits the DNA end. The CDR3 covers 13 residues. Germline assignment: CDR1 MNHNS and CDR2 SASEGT. CDR3 region: CATGVAGAETQYF. The DNA for the CDR3 is TGTGCCACCGGGGTTGCGGGAGCAGAGACCCAGTACTTC.

V and J are TRBV20-1 and TRBJ1-4; TRBD1 aligns across 7 bases. Unmatched junction bases numbered 11, after V lost 6 bases and J lost 7 bases. Germline assignment: CDR1 DFQATT and CDR2 SNEGSKA (reference sequence). This CDR3 region has 14 residues. CDR3 bases: TGCAGTGCAGCCCAAGCAGGGGGGAGTGAAAAACTGTTTTTT. It encodes CSAAQAGGSEKLFF.